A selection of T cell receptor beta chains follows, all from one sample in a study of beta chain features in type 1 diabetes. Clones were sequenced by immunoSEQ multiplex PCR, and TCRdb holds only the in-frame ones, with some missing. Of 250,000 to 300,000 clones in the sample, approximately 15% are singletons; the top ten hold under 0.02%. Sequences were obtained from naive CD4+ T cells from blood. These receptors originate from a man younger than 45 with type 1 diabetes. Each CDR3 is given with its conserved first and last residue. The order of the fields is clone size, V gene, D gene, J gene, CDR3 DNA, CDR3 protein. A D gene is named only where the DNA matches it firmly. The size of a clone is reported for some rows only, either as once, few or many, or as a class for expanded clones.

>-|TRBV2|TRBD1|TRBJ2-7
TGTGCCAGCAGTCCTGGGACAGGAGAATACGAGCAGTACTTC
CASSPGTGEYEQYF
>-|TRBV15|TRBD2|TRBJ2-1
TGTGCCACCAGCCGCCCCCCGCCGGGACTAGCGGAGGGCAATGAGCAGTTCTTC
CATSRPPPGLAEGNEQFF
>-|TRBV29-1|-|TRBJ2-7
TGCAGCTCCCGGCAAGGGGACGAGCAGTACTTC
CSSRQGDEQYF
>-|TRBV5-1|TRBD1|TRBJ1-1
TGCGCCAGCAGCTCAGTCCCGGGACAGGGAACGAACACTGAAGCTTTCTTT
CASSSVPGQGTNTEAFF
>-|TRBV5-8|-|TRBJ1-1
TGTGCCAGCAGCCAACTCAGCGGTCGGGGAGCTTTCTTT
CASSQLSGRGAFF
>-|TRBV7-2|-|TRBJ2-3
TGTGCCAGCAGCCCCCATGCGGCACTACTAGATACGCAGTATTTT
CASSPHAALLDTQYF
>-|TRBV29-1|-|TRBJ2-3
TGCAGCGCACGGGACACCTTGGCGGATACGCAGTATTTT
CSARDTLADTQYF
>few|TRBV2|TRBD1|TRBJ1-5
TGTGCCAGCAGTGAAGCTCGACAGGGTGGCCAGCCCCAGCATTTT
CASSEARQGGQPQHF
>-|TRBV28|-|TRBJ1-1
TGTGCCAGCAGTTCGGTGAGGGCGCGAGCTTTCTTT
CASSSVRARAFF
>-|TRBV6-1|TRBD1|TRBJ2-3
TGTGCCAGCCTTCCGGACAGGGCAACAGATACGCAGTATTTT
CASLPDRATDTQYF
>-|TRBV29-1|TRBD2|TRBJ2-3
TGCAGCGTTGTGGCTAGCGGAAACACAGATACGCAGTATTTT
CSVVASGNTDTQYF
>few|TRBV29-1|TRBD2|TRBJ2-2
TGCAGCGTTGGGGTGACTAGCGGGAGTTACACCGGGGAGCTGTTTTTT
CSVGVTSGSYTGELFF
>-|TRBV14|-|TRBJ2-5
TGTGCCAGCAGCCAAGCTCTAGCCGGGGGGACCCAGTACTTC
CASSQALAGGTQYF
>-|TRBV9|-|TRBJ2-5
TGTGCCAGCAGCGTACTTACCGGGGAGACCCAGTACTTC
CASSVLTGETQYF
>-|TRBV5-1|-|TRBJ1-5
TGCGCCAGCAGCTGGGACAACAATCAGCCCCAGCATTTT
CASSWDNNQPQHF
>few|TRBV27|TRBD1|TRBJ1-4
TGTGCCAGCCGCCGGGGACAGGGGATCTTTGAAAAACTGTTTTTT
CASRRGQGIFEKLFF
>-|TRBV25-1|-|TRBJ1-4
TGTGCCAGCAGTACCCAGGGCCCGGCAACTAATGAAAAACTGTTTTTT
CASSTQGPATNEKLFF
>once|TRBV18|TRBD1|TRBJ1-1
TGTGCCAGCTCACCAGGGGCTTCTGGGACAGGGAACACTGAAGCTTTCTTT
CASSPGASGTGNTEAFF
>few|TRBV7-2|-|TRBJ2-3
TGTGCCAGCAGCTTACGCGGAGCTACAGATACGCAGTATTTT
CASSLRGATDTQYF
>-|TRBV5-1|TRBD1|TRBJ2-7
TGCGCCAGCAGCCGCTCCGGGACAGGGGGGACCTACGAGCAGTACTTC
CASSRSGTGGTYEQYF
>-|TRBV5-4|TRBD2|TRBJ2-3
TGTGCCAGCAGCGCGGGACTAGCGGGATTGGTTTCGGATACGCAGTATTTT
CASSAGLAGLVSDTQYF
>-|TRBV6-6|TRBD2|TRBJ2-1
TGTGCCAGCAGTACACTAGCGGGAGGCAATGAGCAGTTCTTC
CASSTLAGGNEQFF
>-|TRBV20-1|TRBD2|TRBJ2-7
TGCAGTGTGGGACTAGCCTACGAGCAGTACTTC
CSVGLAYEQYF
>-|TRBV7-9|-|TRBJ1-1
TGTGCCAGCAGCCGAGACACCCCTGAAGCTTTCTTT
CASSRDTPEAFF
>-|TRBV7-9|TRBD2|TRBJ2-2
TGTGCCAGCAGCTTAGAGACGGGAGGCGCCGGGGAGCTGTTTTTT
CASSLETGGAGELFF
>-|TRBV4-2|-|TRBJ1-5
TGTGCCAGCAGCCAAGATGTTTCGCGGGATCAGCCCCAGCATTTT
CASSQDVSRDQPQHF
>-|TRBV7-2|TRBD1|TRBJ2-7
TGTGCCAGCAGCCTAGGGACAGGGAAACCCTACGAGCAGTACTTC
CASSLGTGKPYEQYF
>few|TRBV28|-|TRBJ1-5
TGTGCCAGCAGTTTATGGTCTAGCCAGCCCCAGCATTTT
CASSLWSSQPQHF
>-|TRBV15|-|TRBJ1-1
TGTGCCACCAGTGGCCTTTCTGTGACTTCGGCTTTCTTT
CATSGLSVTSAFF
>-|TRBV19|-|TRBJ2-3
TGTGCCAGTAGTCTACCGGGACTTACTGAAGATACGCAGTATTTT
CASSLPGLTEDTQYF
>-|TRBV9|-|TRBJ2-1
TGTGCCAGCAGCGTAGTAGGGGATAACAATGAGCAGTTCTTC
CASSVVGDNNEQFF
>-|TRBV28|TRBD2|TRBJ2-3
TGTGCCAGCAGGACGGGGGGGATAGATACGCAGTATTTT
CASRTGGIDTQYF
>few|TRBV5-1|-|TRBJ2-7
TGCGCCAGCAGGCCCGGGACACCTTCCTACGAGCAGTACTTC
CASRPGTPSYEQYF
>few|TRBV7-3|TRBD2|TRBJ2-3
TGTGCCACGAGTCTAGCGGGGAACACAGATACGCAGTATTTT
CATSLAGNTDTQYF
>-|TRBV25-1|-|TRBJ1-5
TGTGCCAGCAGTCTCGGAGCTCGCAATCAGCCCCAGCATTTT
CASSLGARNQPQHF
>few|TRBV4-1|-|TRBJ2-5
TGCGCCAGCAGCCAACGGCGGATCCTGGAGACCCAGTACTTC
CASSQRRILETQYF
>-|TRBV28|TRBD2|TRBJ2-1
TGTGCCAGCACCTCAGTGTTTGCGGGAGATGAGCAGTTCTTC
CASTSVFAGDEQFF
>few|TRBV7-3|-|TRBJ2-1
TGTGCCAGCAGCCCCATCCCACAGGTTTCCAGCAATGAGCAGTTCTTC
CASSPIPQVSSNEQFF
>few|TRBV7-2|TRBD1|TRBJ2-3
TGTGCCAGCAGCTTAGGACACAGGGGGAACACAGATACGCAGTATTTT
CASSLGHRGNTDTQYF